This T cell receptor (beta chain) was identified in a study of blood T cell repertoires in COVID-19. Across the study: COVID-19 samples, acute and convalescent, were from the United States, Italy and Spain. The cDNA or gDNA used as material had been derived from T cells, B-cell-depleted T cells, or PBMCs.

This clone was detected only a few times. Other nucleotide sequences in the sample specify the same CDR3. In the original processing: Nucleated cell counts were estimated from reference gene primer amplification. Measured with immunoSEQ multiplex PCR; TCRdb has only the in-frame clones, and not every one. V and J calls and clone size come straight from that table; D and trimming were deduced from the DNA. Here the sample spans around 280,000 clones, nearly 90% being singletons. This study enrolled people aged roughly 18 to 100 from around 26 US geographic areas. V lost 1 base and J 3 bases, leaving 10 bases between the germline ends. Germline CDR1 reads LGHNA; CDR2 reads YSLEER. The CDR3 spans 15 residues.

This TCR derives from a woman between 18 and 30 years old with acute COVID-19. Sequencing used PBMCs or T cells enriched from blood (not recorded which). The V call is TRBV4-3, the J call TRBJ2-1; the D gene is possibly TRBD2 (6 bases). The CDR3 reads CASSQGSGVYNEQFF. Written as DNA, the CDR3 is TGCGCCAGCAGCCAAGGGTCGGGAGTCTACAATGAGCAGTTCTTC.